The 14 T cell receptor beta chains below all came from one sample that was sequenced in a study of blood T cell repertoires in COVID-19. Sequencing used immunoSEQ multiplex PCR; TCRdb keeps in-frame clones, though not all of them. The table includes under 150,000 clones, almost 85% detected once. Sequences were obtained from peripheral blood. The receptors derive from a human donor in a cohort sampled during active COVID-19.

The gene calls are TRBV4-1 and TRBJ2-2; 7 bases agree with TRBD1. The germline V gene has CDR1 MGHRA and CDR2 YSYEKL. The V gene end was trimmed by 4 bases and the J gene end by 8 bases; junction bases not matched to a gene: 10. The CDR3 spans 15 residues. CDR3 DNA sequence: TGCGCCAGCAGCCTCGGGACGACAGGGAAAGGGGAGCTGTTTTTT. Its translation: CASSLGTTGKGELFF.

The chain recombines TRBV3-1 (or the pseudogene TRBV3-2) with TRBJ1-2, with D maybe TRBD1 (5 bases). V shed 0 bases and J shed 8 bases, with 16 bases lying between them. The CDR3 is 15 residues long. The V gene's germline CDR1 is LGHDT and CDR2 YNNKEL (reference sequence). The CDR3, as DNA: TGTGCCAGCAGCCAAGACACTATGACGGGGGACGGCTACACCTTC. Translation: CASSQDTMTGDGYTF.

The chain is built from TRBV5-1 and TRBJ1-2; D gene unclear. V lost 5 bases, J lost 7 bases, and 18 bases lay in between. CDR3 length: 14 residues. The germline V gene has CDR1 SGHRS and CDR2 YFSETQ. The CDR3, as DNA: TGCGCCAGCAGATTACGGCAGGAACTGGCTGGCTACACCTTC. This codes for CASRLRQELAGYTF.

This chain uses TRBV3-1 (or the pseudogene TRBV3-2) with TRBJ1-2; 8 bases line up with TRBD1. The V segment lost 4 bases and the J segment 1 base; nucleotides outside the gene matches: 5. This CDR3 region has 15 residues. Per germline, CDR1 LGHDT and CDR2 YNNKEL (reference sequence). CDR3 DNA: TGTGCCAGCAGCCTAGCCGGACAGGGTAACTATGGCTACACCTTC. Encoded protein: CASSLAGQGNYGYTF.

The rearrangement uses TRBV11-2 and TRBJ1-1, with a possible D match to TRBD1 (5 bases). V lost 7 bases and J lost 5, with 14 bases in between. The V gene's germline CDR1 is SGHAT and CDR2 FQNNGV. CDR3 length: 13 amino acids. The CDR3 bases are TGTGCCAGCAACTTCAACGGGGGGACTGAAGCTTTCTTT. It codes for CASNFNGGTEAFF.

V is TRBV7-2 and J is TRBJ2-7; TRBD2 agrees at 15 bases. With 0 bases clipped from V and 2 bases from J, the junction kept 5 bases outside the gene matches. Germline lookup yields CDR1 SGHTA and CDR2 FQGNSA. The CDR3 sequence is 18 residues long. The CDR3 sequence is CASSLAGLAGGLPYEQYF. In nucleotides, the CDR3 is TGTGCCAGCAGCTTAGCGGGACTAGCGGGGGGTCTCCCCTACGAGCAGTACTTC.

The J gene is TRBJ2-2, the V gene TRBV10-3, with D unresolved. The CDR3 length is 12 residues. V dropped 3 bases and J dropped 6 bases, with 5 bases sitting between them. From germline, CDR1 is ENHRY and CDR2 SYGVKD. The CDR3 region is CAISERAGELFF. CDR3 nucleotides: TGTGCCATCAGTGAACGGGCCGGGGAGCTGTTTTTT.

V usage is TRBV21-1 and J usage is TRBJ1-2; whether TRBD1, the table's D call, matches the DNA was not checked. TRBV21-1 is a known pseudogene. This CDR3 spans 17 amino acids. The CDR3 here is CASSSSGGSEANYGYTF. CDR3 coding DNA: TGTGCCAGCAGCTCTTCAGGGGGGTCTGAAGCTAACTATGGCTACACCTTC.

The chain employs TRBV3-1 (or the pseudogene TRBV3-2) and TRBJ2-3; D is possibly TRBD2 (5 bases). Trimming took off 2 bases at V and 2 bases at J, with 11 bases between the two ends. Per germline, CDR1 LGHDT and CDR2 YNNKEL (reference sequence). The CDR3 sequence is 15 residues long. CDR3 bases: TGTGCCAGCAGCCAAATGTCTAGCCTCACAGATACGCAGTATTTT. Amino acids: CASSQMSSLTDTQYF.

The J gene is TRBJ1-1, the V gene TRBV6-4; D is possibly TRBD1 (6 bases). CDR1 MRHNA and CDR2 SNTAGT come from the germline V gene. V lost 6 bases to trimming and J lost 3 bases, with 14 bases between them. The CDR3 loop spans 14 amino acids. The CDR3 nucleotides are TGTGCCAGCAGCCTCCAAGGGGGAGACACTGAAGCTTTCTTT. Encoded protein: CASSLQGGDTEAFF.

This chain connects TRBV11-1 to TRBJ2-5; the match to TRBD1 covers 8 bases. The CDR3 has 16 residues. CDR1 SGHAT and CDR2 FQDESV come from the germline V gene (reference sequence). The V and J ends lost 5 bases and 5 bases, in that order; junction bases with no gene match: 13. The CDR3 nucleotides read TGTGCCAGCAGCCCCAAGGACAGGGTATCAGGGGAGACCCAGTACTTC. It codes for CASSPKDRVSGETQYF.

The gene calls are TRBV6-1 and TRBJ2-5; the D gene is possibly TRBD2 (7 bases). CDR1 and CDR2 (germline): MNHNS, SASEGT. The CDR3 has 16 residues. Trimming left V 1 base short and J 1 base short, with 13 bases between. The CDR3 loop reads CASSEVIGGPQETQYF. CDR3 coding DNA: TGTGCCAGCAGTGAAGTGATCGGGGGGCCCCAAGAGACCCAGTACTTC.

The V gene is TRBV6-5, the J gene TRBJ1-2; D is unresolved. Germline V gene sequence: CDR1 MNHEY, CDR2 SVGAGI. The CDR3 spans 15 residues. V lost 4 bases and J lost 4, with 16 bases in between. The CDR3 reads CASSSLVLQGYGYTF. For the CDR3, the DNA is TGTGCCAGCAGTTCCCTAGTACTGCAAGGCTATGGCTACACCTTC.

This clone has just one count. J is TRBJ2-2 and V is TRBV29-1, with TRBD1 matching 7 bases. CDR3 length equals 15 residues. Germline V lookup: CDR1 SQVTM, CDR2 ANQGSEA. Trimming removed 6 bases from V and 4 bases from J; junction bases left unmatched: 11. CDR3 loop: CSVAHRGSGTGELFF. DNA for the CDR3: TGCAGCGTCGCCCACAGGGGTTCGGGCACCGGGGAGCTGTTTTTT.